These 5 T cell receptor beta chains originate from one sample sequenced in a study of early T cells in non-severe SARS-CoV-2 infection. TCRdb used MiXCR to reprocess the 5' RACE reads, holding one entry per CDR3 protein. The sample lists about 83,000 distinct CDR3 sequences, about 10% occurring once. This specimen consisted of whole blood, obtained at baseline. The origin of the receptors is an adult who was a healthcare worker with PCR-confirmed SARS-CoV-2 infection or an uninfected control (not recorded which).

This clonotype was counted ten times or more. The rearrangement links TRBV12-3 or TRBV12-4 to TRBJ1-5; D is uncertain. The CDR3 loop spans 14 amino acids. Trimming removed 3 bases from V and 0 bases from J, with 6 bases in between. The CDR3 DNA follows: TGTGCCAGCAGTTTCCGGGTTAGCAATCAGCCCCAGCATTTT. It codes for CASSFRVSNQPQHF.

CDR3 nucleotide sequence: TGTGCCAGCAGCCCCCATCTGACGGCGAAGGCTGGATATGGCTACACCTTC. It encodes CASSPHLTAKAGYGYTF. J is TRBJ1-2 and V is TRBV4-2; D is ambiguous. The V end was cut by 4 bases, the J end by 5 bases, with 23 bases between. Germline V gives CDR1 LGHNA, CDR2 YNFKEQ. The CDR3 extends over 17 amino acids.

There are many counts of this clonotype. The V and J genes are TRBV5-4 and TRBJ2-5, with 7 positions matching TRBD2. Germline loops: CDR1 SGHNT, CDR2 YYREEE (reference sequence). The CDR3 consists of 13 residues. Germline trimming cut 7 bases from V and 2 bases from J; bases unmatched to any gene: 5. The CDR3: CASGGVLQETQYF. The CDR3 DNA reads as TGTGCCAGCGGGGGGGTACTACAAGAGACCCAGTACTTC.

This clonotype was counted many times. The V gene is TRBV25-1, the J gene TRBJ2-4, with D perhaps matching TRBD1 (6 bases). The CDR3 has 14 residues. Deletions cut 3 bases from V and 1 base from J, with 7 bases between. Germline CDR1 reads MGHDK; CDR2 reads SYGVNS. The CDR3 sequence: CASSDTGAKNIQYF. In DNA form, the CDR3 reads TGTGCCAGCAGTGATACAGGGGCCAAAAACATTCAGTACTTC.

At least ten counts were recorded for this clonotype. The chain joins TRBV10-3 to TRBJ1-1, with D perhaps matching TRBD1 (5 bases). The CDR3 has 11 amino acids. From germline, CDR1 is ENHRY and CDR2 SYGVKD. The V gene lost 5 bases and the J gene lost 8 bases, with 9 bases spanning the gap. CDR3 residues: CAISPGREAFF. In nucleotides, the CDR3 is TGTGCCATCAGTCCAGGGAGAGAAGCTTTCTTT.